A single TCR beta chain is shown here with its context. Its antigen is still unknown. There are no base qualities to consult, and no much larger clone falls within one base. This entry comes from a study of CD4 T cells in relation to SARS-CoV-2 and coronaviruses (dated by TCRdb to 2020 to 2023). Looking at the study overall: In the ViraFEST assay, PBMCs were cultured with antigen for 10 days, after which TCR beta CDR3s were sequenced to identify antigen-specific clonal expansions. The study assessed, at the TCR clonotype level, memory CD4+ T cell crossreactivity between SARS-CoV-2 and common cold coronavirus spike proteins. Samples from three pre-COVID donors and the naive versus memory experiments were sequenced with the Adaptive Biotechnologies TCR-sequencing kit; other data were Illumina-based. A different, Illumina-based TCR-beta assay was used to sequence expansion assays from other donors in the study. Patient-derived lymphoblastoid cell lines were used to map the HLA restriction of shared crossreactive spike epitopes. Across all 12 patients in the convalescent cohort, the median age was roughly 38 years, with a range of about 21 to 80 years. Among the approximately twelve convalescent patients, 8 males and 4 females were included, and two of the subjects were Hispanic.

What the authors observed across the whole study: No donor contributed both pre-pandemic and post-infection samples, which limited tracing the source of pre-existing responses. Small numbers of patients and of tested TCRs were a limitation of the study. Significantly weaker SARS-CoV-2-driven expansion was shown by crossreactive clones than by monoreactive clones, consistent with antigenic imprinting. Sequencing of naive versus memory cells indicated that the assay detects memory recall responses, not primary responses primed during culture. In about 71% of donors, memory CD4+ clonotypes turned up that crossrecognized SARS-CoV-2 and at least one common cold coronavirus spike. Since the crossreactivity analysis centred on spike protein, crossreactivity against other viral proteins was not assessed.

Naive and memory CD4+ T cells were separated from cryopreserved PBMCs through CD4 enrichment, which was followed by EasySep naive CD4+ T cell enrichment. For less than twelve days, some 95,000 sorted naive or memory CD4+ T cells were cultured together with CEF peptides and T cell-depleted PBMCs at a 1:1 ratio. Triplicate replicate wells were generally used for each peptide culture condition. Ficoll-Paque PLUS gradient centrifugation was used to isolate PBMCs from either whole blood or leukapheresis product. PBMCs were either cryopreserved at -140°C or used fresh in the expansion assay. The QIAamp Micro DNA Kit was used to extract genomic DNA from the CD4+ T cells. DNA from CEF-cultured naive and memory CD4+ T cells underwent immunoSEQ TCR-beta sequencing at survey level. The paper's processing steps were these. During preprocessing, nonproductive sequences were discarded, as were any CDR3s that did not begin with C, did not end with F or W, or were shorter than 7 amino acids. The MANAFEST web app was used to call antigen-specific clonotypes on the basis of expansion compared with the reference and with other culture wells. A clone was considered positive if the clone showed significant expansion compared with the reference culture in 2 of 3 replicate wells at an FDR below 0.05. To be called positive, a clone also had to show significant expansion compared with every other tandem well and an odds ratio greater than 5. Cultured and uncultured naive and memory CD4+ repertoires were searched for previously identified spike- and CEF-reactive CDR3s. CDR3 homology was quantified as pairwise Levenshtein distance, calculated with the stringdist R package after three terminal residues were trimmed from each end. The immuneACCESS repertoire file appears here via TCRdb, limited to in-frame rearrangements. These files lack a portion of the clones; in checked studies, under half of the deficit traces to unresolved V genes, and the cause of the others is not known. D and trimming were read from the DNA, whereas the V and J calls and clone size are those reported in that table. A total of tens of thousands of clones appear in this sample, 75% to 90% of them only once. 1% to 1.5% of the sample is taken by the ten largest.

CDR1 is given as KGHDR and CDR2 as SFDVKD, both from the germline V gene. The CDR3, from cysteine to phenylalanine, totals 14 residues. Only the CDR3 part of the read is kept: 42 bases, read in frame from the first base. The trim is 3 bases for V and 4 bases for J, with a gap of 11 bases between the germline ends. The clonotype originates from an adult with COVID-19. The chain couples TRBV24-1 to TRBJ2-5; TRBD1 is possibly the D segment (5 matching bases). Sequenced input: naive CD4+ T cells from PBMCs, cultured in vitro. The cell subset or site label, read with the paper, signifies: naive CD4+ T cells isolated by negative enrichment. This receptor has the CDR3 CATSDPAGPETQYF. The DNA sequence is TGTGCCACCAGTGATCCGGCAGGGCCAGAGACCCAGTACTTC.